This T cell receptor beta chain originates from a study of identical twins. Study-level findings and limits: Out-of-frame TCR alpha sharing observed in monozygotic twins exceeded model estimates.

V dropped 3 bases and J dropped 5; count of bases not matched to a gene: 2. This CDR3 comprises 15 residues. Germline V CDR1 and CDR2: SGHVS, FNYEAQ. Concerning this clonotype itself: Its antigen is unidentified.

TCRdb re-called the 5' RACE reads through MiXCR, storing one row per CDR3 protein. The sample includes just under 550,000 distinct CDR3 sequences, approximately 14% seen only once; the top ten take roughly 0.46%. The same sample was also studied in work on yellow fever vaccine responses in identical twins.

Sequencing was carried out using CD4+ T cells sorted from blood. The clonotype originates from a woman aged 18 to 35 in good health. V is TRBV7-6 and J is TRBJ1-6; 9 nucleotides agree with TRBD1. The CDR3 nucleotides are TGTGCCAGCAGCTTCGGGACAGGGAATAATTCACCCCTCCACTTT. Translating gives CASSFGTGNNSPLHF.